The sequence of this TCR beta chain was determined in a study of blood T cell repertoires in COVID-19. Study-level background: COVID-19 samples collected from the United States, Italy and Spain covered acute and convalescent phases. PBMCs, B-cell-depleted T cells, or T cells provided the cDNA or gDNA that made up the material.

Original analysis: Reference gene primers were amplified, and this amplification served to estimate nucleated cell counts. Profiled with immunoSEQ multiplex PCR; TCRdb holds only in-frame clones, not every one. The DNA was the basis for D and trimming; V, J and clone size are from that table. The sample has around 260,000 clones, around 87% seen once. The V gene's germline CDR1 is KGHSH and CDR2 LQKENI. V gave up 6 bases and J gave up 3 bases; unmatched junction bases: 8. The CDR3 consists of 15 residues. The origin of this receptor is a woman aged 40 to 49 who had recovered from COVID-19. The gene calls are TRBV18 and TRBJ2-7, with 10 bases fitting TRBD1. Input material: peripheral blood. The CDR3 region has the DNA TGTGCCAGCTCCCCCGGGACAGGGGAGATCTACGAGCAGTACTTC. Translation gives CASSPGTGEIYEQYF.